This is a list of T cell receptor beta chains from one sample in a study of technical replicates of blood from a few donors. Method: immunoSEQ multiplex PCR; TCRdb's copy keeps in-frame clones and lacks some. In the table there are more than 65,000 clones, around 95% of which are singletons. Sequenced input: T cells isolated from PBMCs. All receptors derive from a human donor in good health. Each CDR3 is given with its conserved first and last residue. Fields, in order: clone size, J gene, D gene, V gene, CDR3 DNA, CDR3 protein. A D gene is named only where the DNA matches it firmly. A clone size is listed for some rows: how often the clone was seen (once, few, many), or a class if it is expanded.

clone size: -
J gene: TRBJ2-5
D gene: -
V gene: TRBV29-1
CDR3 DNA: TGCAGCGTTGAGGTCTTAACGTGGGCCCAAGAGACCCAGTACTTC
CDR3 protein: CSVEVLTWAQETQYF

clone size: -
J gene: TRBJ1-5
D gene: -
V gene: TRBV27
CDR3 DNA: TGTGCCAGCAGTTCGTGGGGACTGCAGAATCAGCCCCAGCATTTT
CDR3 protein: CASSSWGLQNQPQHF

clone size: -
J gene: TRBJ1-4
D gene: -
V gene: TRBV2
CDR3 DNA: TGTGCCTCGCAAGGGGCAGGAGAAAAACTGTTTTTT
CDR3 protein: CASQGAGEKLFF

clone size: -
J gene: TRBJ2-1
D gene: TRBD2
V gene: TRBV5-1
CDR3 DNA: TGCGCCAGCAGCTTGTACGGGACTAGCGGGAGAAACTCCTACAATGAGCAGTTCTTC
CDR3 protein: CASSLYGTSGRNSYNEQFF

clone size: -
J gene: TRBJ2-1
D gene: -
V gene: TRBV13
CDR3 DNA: TGTGCCAGCAGCCCTTCGGCGGGCAGATGGAATGAGCAGTTCTTC
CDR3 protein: CASSPSAGRWNEQFF

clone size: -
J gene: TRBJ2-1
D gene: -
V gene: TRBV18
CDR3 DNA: TGTGCCAGCTCACCACCGATGGAGGACAGAGGGGTCAATGAGCAGTTCTTC
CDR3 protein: CASSPPMEDRGVNEQFF

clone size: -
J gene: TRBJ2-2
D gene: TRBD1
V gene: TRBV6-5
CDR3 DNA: TGTGCCAGCAGTTGGAGTGACAGGGGGCACAACGGGGAGCTGTTTTTT
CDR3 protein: CASSWSDRGHNGELFF

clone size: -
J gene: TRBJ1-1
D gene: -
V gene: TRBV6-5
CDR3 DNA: TGTGCCAGCACCCCTGATCTAGGGGGGGAAACTGAAGCTTTCTTT
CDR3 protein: CASTPDLGGETEAFF

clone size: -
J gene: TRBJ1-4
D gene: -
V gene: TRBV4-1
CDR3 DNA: TGCGCCAGCAGCCAAGGGATTCCTGGGGCGCGAATAGGGAAACTGTTTTTT
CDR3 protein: CASSQGIPGARIGKLFF

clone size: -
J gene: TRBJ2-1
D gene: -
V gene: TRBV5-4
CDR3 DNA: TGTGCCAGCAGCGCCCGGGACCTCATTTGGGGGCAGAATGAGCAGTTCTTC
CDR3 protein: CASSARDLIWGQNEQFF

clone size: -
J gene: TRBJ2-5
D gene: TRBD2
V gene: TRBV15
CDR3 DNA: TGTGCCACCAGCAGAGATACGGGAGGGGTTAAAGAGACCCAGTACTTC
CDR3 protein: CATSRDTGGVKETQYF

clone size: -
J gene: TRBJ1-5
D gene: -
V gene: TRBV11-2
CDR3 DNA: TGTGCCAGCAGCTCGGTACCGGGAGCCAGCAATCAGCCCCAGCATTTT
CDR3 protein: CASSSVPGASNQPQHF

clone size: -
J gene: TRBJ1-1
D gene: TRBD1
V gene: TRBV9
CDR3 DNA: TGTGCCAGCAGCCCCCGGGAGACAGGGGCAAGGACTGAAGCTTTCTTT
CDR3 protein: CASSPRETGARTEAFF

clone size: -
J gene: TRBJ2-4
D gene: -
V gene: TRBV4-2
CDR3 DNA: TGTGCCAGCAGCCAGGCTCCCTCTCGAAGTCAGTACTTC
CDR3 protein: CASSQAPSRSQYF

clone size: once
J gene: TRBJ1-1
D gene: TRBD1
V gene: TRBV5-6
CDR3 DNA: TGTGCCAGCAGCTTGGGGGGACAGGCTGAAGCTTTCTTT
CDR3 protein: CASSLGGQAEAFF

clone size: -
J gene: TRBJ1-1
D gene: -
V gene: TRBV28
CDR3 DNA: TGTGCCAGCACCTTCACCTATCCCTTCTCCGGGAACACTGAAGCTTTCTTT
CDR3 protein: CASTFTYPFSGNTEAFF

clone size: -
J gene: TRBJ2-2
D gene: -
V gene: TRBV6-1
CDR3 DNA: TGTGCCGCGAACTCGGGGGGCGGAAGCACCGGGGAGCTGTTTTTT
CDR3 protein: CAANSGGGSTGELFF

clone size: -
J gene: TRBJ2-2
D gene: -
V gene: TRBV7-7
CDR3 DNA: TGTGCCAGCAGCTCCTACCTTGGATCGGGCAATCAGGGGACCGGGGAGCTGTTTTTT
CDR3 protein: CASSSYLGSGNQGTGELFF

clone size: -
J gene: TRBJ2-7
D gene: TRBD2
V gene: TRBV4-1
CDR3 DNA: TGCGCCAGCAGCCAGGGACCACTAGCGAAGTACGAGCAGTACTTC
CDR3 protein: CASSQGPLAKYEQYF

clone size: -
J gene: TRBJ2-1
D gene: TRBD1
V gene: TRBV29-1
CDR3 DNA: TGCAGCGTTGACCTCCGGGACAGGGGGATTGAGCAGTTCTTC
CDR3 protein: CSVDLRDRGIEQFF

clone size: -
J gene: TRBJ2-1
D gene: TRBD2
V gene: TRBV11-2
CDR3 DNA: TGTGCCAGCAGCGTGGGACTAGCCTGGAATGAGCAGTTCTTC
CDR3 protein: CASSVGLAWNEQFF

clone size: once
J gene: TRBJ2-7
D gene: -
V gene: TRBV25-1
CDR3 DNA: TGTGCCAGCAGTGATTTCAACCGAGGGATCTACGAGCAGTACTTC
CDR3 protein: CASSDFNRGIYEQYF

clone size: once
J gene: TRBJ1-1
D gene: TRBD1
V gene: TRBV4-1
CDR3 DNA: TGCGCCAGCAGCCAGACGGACAGGGATAAGACTGAAGCTTTCTTT
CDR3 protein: CASSQTDRDKTEAFF

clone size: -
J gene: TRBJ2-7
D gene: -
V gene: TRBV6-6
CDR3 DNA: TGTGCCAGCGGAAATGGGGGGAAAGACTCCTACGAGCAGTACTTC
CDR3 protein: CASGNGGKDSYEQYF

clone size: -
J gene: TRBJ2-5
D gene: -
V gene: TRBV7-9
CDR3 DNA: TGTGCCAGCAGCCCAGACAGCTCAGGGACCCAGTACTTC
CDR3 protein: CASSPDSSGTQYF

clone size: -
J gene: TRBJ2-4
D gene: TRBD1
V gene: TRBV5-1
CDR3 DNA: TGCGCCAGCAGCTTGGGACAGGGGAGAAACATTCAGTACTTC
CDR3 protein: CASSLGQGRNIQYF

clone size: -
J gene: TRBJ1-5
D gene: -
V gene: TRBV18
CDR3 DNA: TGTGCCAGCTCAGATCGGGGGGATTTGCCCCAGCATTTT
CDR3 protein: CASSDRGDLPQHF

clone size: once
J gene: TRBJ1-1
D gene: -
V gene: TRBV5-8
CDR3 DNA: TGTGCCAGCAGCTTGCGAGGAATGAACACTGAAGCTTTCTTT
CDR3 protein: CASSLRGMNTEAFF

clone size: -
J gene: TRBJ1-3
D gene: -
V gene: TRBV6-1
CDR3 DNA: TGTGCCAGCAGTGAAACAGGGAGGGCACGAAACACCATATATTTT
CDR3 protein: CASSETGRARNTIYF

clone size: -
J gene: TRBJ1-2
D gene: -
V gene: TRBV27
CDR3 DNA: TGTGCCAGCAGTTCCTACGACAGCTATGGCTACACCTTC
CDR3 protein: CASSSYDSYGYTF

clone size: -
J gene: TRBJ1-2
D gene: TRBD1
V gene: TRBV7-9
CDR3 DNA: TGTGCCAGCAGCTTAAGTGTGCCAGGGGGTAGTGGCTACACCTTC
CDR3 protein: CASSLSVPGGSGYTF